This passage covers 6 T cell receptor beta chains from one sample sequenced in a study of patients and donors after allogeneic stem cell transplantation. TCRdb recomputed calls from the RT-PCR reads with MiXCR, one row per CDR3 protein. The sample carries under 200,000 distinct CDR3 sequences, approximately 22% recorded once. Sample: blood, either unsorted or a sorted T cell fraction (not recorded which). These receptors came from a human donor who was either an allogeneic HSCT recipient or a stem cell or donor lymphocyte infusion donor (not recorded which). It is not recorded whose cells these are; they may come from a transplant donor.

A few counts support this clonotype. The chain links TRBV2 to TRBJ1-2; D remains ambiguous. The CDR3 has 12 residues. Trimming took 2 bases from V and 4 from J, leaving 5 bases between them. Germline assignment: CDR1 SNHLY and CDR2 FYNNEI. The CDR3 loop is CASSESVYGYTF. The DNA of the CDR3 is TGTGCCAGCAGTGAATCCGTCTATGGCTACACCTTC.

This clonotype was seen a few times. This chain links TRBV7-2 with TRBJ2-3; D not certain. Deletions cut 0 bases from V and 3 bases from J, with 7 bases between. CDR3 size: 14 residues. The germline V gene encodes CDR1 SGHTA and CDR2 FQGNSA. CDR3 nucleotide sequence: TGTGCCAGCAGCTTAGCGCATCGTACAGATACGCAGTATTTT. As protein: CASSLAHRTDTQYF.

The chain is built from TRBV7-9 and TRBJ2-1; D is uncertain. The germline CDR1 and CDR2 sequences are SEHNR and FQNEAQ (reference sequence). The CDR3 totals 11 residues. V was cut by 2 bases and J by 10 bases, with 6 bases left in between. Written as DNA, the CDR3 is TGTGCCAGCAGCTTACTTGGCGAGCAGTTCTTC. Translating it yields CASSLLGEQFF.

The V and J genes are TRBV4-3 and TRBJ1-1; D is uncertain. Germline CDR1 reads LGHNA; CDR2 reads YSLEER. Trimming took off 2 bases at V and 8 bases at J, with 12 bases between the two ends. CDR3 length: 13 amino acids. CDR3 protein: CASSQFWEGEAFF. DNA of the CDR3: TGCGCCAGCAGCCAATTTTGGGAGGGAGAAGCTTTCTTT.

The chain couples TRBV20-1 to TRBJ2-1; perhaps TRBD1 as D (6 bases). Looked up from germline, CDR1 is DFQATT and CDR2 is SNEGSKA (reference sequence). CDR3 length: 14 residues. Between the trimmed V and J ends, which lost 3 bases and 3 bases, there was a span of 12 bases. CDR3 nucleotides: TGCAGTGCTAGTTGGGCCAGGGGCTACAATGAGCAGTTCTTC. It translates to CSASWARGYNEQFF.

This clonotype turned up a few times. The CDR3 DNA reads as TGTGCCAGCAGCCAAGTCCGTCAGGTGAGCGAGCAGTACTTC. Amino acid sequence: CASSQVRQVSEQYF. The chain carries TRBV3-1 and TRBJ2-7; D is unclear. Between the trimmed V and J ends, which lost 1 base and 6 bases, there was a span of 13 bases. The CDR3 totals 14 residues. CDR1 and CDR2 from the germline V gene are LGHDT and YNNKEL (reference sequence).